Below, 18 T cell receptor beta chains from the same sample are listed, as sequenced in a study of T cell responses to AZD1222 COVID-19 vaccine. Profiled with immunoSEQ multiplex PCR; TCRdb holds only in-frame clones, not every one. Among about 130,000 clones listed, 93% were seen once. Here the sequenced sample was peripheral blood, taken on day 0 of AZD1222 vaccination. All receptors come from an adult in good health.

The chain is built from TRBV10-2 and TRBJ2-3, with 7 nucleotides matching TRBD1. Germline CDR1 reads WSHSY; CDR2 reads SAAADI. The CDR3 extends over 15 amino acids. V dropped 5 bases and J dropped 6; count of bases not matched to a gene: 11. CDR3 sequence reads: CASSWDSSFPDTQYF. The CDR3 region has the DNA TGCGCCAGCAGTTGGGACAGCTCATTCCCGGATACGCAGTATTTT.

The rearrangement links TRBV30 to TRBJ1-5; D remains ambiguous. The CDR3 has 14 amino acids. The V gene's germline CDR1 is GTSNPN and CDR2 SVGIG (reference sequence). Deletions cut 2 bases from V and 1 base from J, with 9 bases between. The CDR3: CAWSWRASNQPQHF. The CDR3 coding sequence is TGTGCCTGGAGTTGGAGAGCCAGCAATCAGCCCCAGCATTTT.

This chain links TRBV7-3 with TRBJ2-3, with 10 positions matching TRBD2. The CDR3 sequence is 14 residues long. Unmatched junction bases numbered 3, after V lost 7 bases and J lost 2 bases. The germline V gene encodes CDR1 SGHTA and CDR2 FQGTGA. The CDR3 is CASKTSGLTDTQYF. The CDR3 bases are TGTGCCAGCAAGACTAGCGGGCTCACAGATACGCAGTATTTT.

V gene TRBV28 combines with J gene TRBJ1-2; TRBD1 might be the D (5 bases). The ends were cut back, 4 bases at V and 4 bases at J, with 13 bases in the middle. The CDR3 is 14 residues long. Germline V lookup: CDR1 MDHEN, CDR2 SYDVKM. CDR3 in amino acids: CASSSPGMGYGYTF. In DNA, the CDR3 is TGTGCCAGCAGTTCTCCAGGGATGGGCTATGGCTACACCTTC.

Written as DNA, the CDR3 is TGTGCCAGTAGTATCTCTATTGACAGCGGAATGTTAGGCTACACCTTC. Its protein is CASSISIDSGMLGYTF. This sequence joins TRBV19 and TRBJ1-2, with D perhaps TRBD1 (5 bases). Between the trimmed V and J ends, which lost 3 bases and 8 bases, there was a span of 22 bases. Germline CDR1 is LNHDA and CDR2 is SQIVND (reference sequence). CDR3 length: 16 residues.

This chain connects TRBV19 to TRBJ2-4, with a tentative D call TRBD2 (6 bases). The CDR3 contains 14 residues. The germline V gene has CDR1 LNHDA and CDR2 SQIVND (reference sequence). Trimming removed 6 bases from V and 7 bases from J, with 16 bases in between. The CDR3 spells CASRDGGDRNIQYF. CDR3 nucleotides: TGTGCCAGTAGGGACGGGGGAGATAGGAACATTCAGTACTTC. Complete variable domain (other parts from reference TRBV19 and TRBJ2-4): DGGITQSPKYLFRKEGQNVTLSCEQNLNHDAMYWYRQDPGQGLRLIYYSQIVNDFQKGDIAEGYSVSREKKESFPLTVTSAQKNPTAFYLCASRDGGDRNIQYFGAGTRLSVL.

The chain combines TRBV27 with TRBJ2-5, with 8 bases matching TRBD1. Germline V lookup: CDR1 MNHEY, CDR2 SMNVEV (reference sequence). J lost 0 bases, V lost 5 bases, and 8 bases had no gene match. The CDR3 is 16 residues long. Here the CDR3 reads CASSIGQGYYQETQYF. The CDR3 DNA is TGTGCCAGCAGTATCGGACAGGGATATTACCAAGAGACCCAGTACTTC.

This clone was counted once. This rearrangement joins TRBV20-1 to TRBJ2-3; perhaps D is TRBD1 or TRBD2 (5 bases each). V lost 7 bases to trimming and J lost 6 bases, with 5 bases between them. In germline, CDR1 is DFQATT, CDR2 SNEGSKA (reference sequence). The CDR3 is 9 residues long. CDR3 DNA: TGCAGTGGGGGGGATACGCAGTATTTT. Its protein is CSGGDTQYF.

The genes are TRBV19 and TRBJ1-6; 9 bases fit TRBD1. CDR1 and CDR2 from the germline V gene are LNHDA and SQIVND (reference sequence). CDR3 size: 14 residues. The V segment lost 6 bases and the J segment 10 bases; nucleotides outside the gene matches: 7. This CDR3 reads CASSQTGGGSPLHF. CDR3 nucleotide sequence: TGTGCCAGTAGCCAGACAGGGGGGGGATCACCCCTCCACTTT.

The CDR3 spells CASTKDRGGKVEAFF. Written as DNA, the CDR3 is TGTGCCAGCACCAAGGACAGGGGGGGAAAGGTTGAAGCTTTCTTT. V and J are TRBV7-9 and TRBJ1-1; TRBD1 aligns across 10 bases. Germline V gene sequence: CDR1 SEHNR, CDR2 FQNEAQ (reference sequence). The length of the CDR3 is 15 residues. J lost 7 bases, V lost 7 bases, and 12 bases had no gene match.

J is TRBJ2-6 and V is TRBV5-4; TRBD1 aligns across 12 bases. Germline V lookup: CDR1 SGHNT, CDR2 YYREEE (reference sequence). The CDR3 is made up of 20 amino acids. The ends lost 2 bases at V and 0 bases at J; junction bases unmatched: 9. CDR3 in amino acids: CASSFSGQGAESSGANVLTF. CDR3 nucleotide sequence: TGTGCCAGCAGCTTTTCGGGACAGGGGGCGGAATCCTCTGGGGCCAACGTCCTGACTTTC.

The chain carries TRBV27 and TRBJ1-5; D is ambiguous. The CDR3 is 14 residues long. Germline CDR1 is MNHEY and CDR2 is SMNVEV (reference sequence). The ends were cut back, 0 bases at V and 6 bases at J, with 9 bases in the middle. Written as DNA, the CDR3 is TGTGCCAGCAGTTTATCTGCTGGGCGTCAGCCCCAGCATTTT. It specifies CASSLSAGRQPQHF.

The gene calls are TRBV6-5 and TRBJ1-2, with D unclear. With 6 bases removed from V and 5 bases from J, the gap between germline ends came to 13 bases. The CDR3 is made up of 13 amino acids. The V gene's germline CDR1 is MNHEY and CDR2 SVGAGI. This CDR3 reads CASSAESWYGYTF. CDR3 coding DNA: TGTGCCAGCAGCGCCGAGAGTTGGTATGGCTACACCTTC.

The rearrangement links TRBV19 to TRBJ2-1, with TRBD2 identical over 9 bases. The CDR3 contains 17 residues. CDR1 LNHDA and CDR2 SQIVND come from the germline V gene (reference sequence). V trimming: 6 bases; J trimming: 0 bases; junction bases outside the gene matches: 9. This chain's CDR3 is CASSASGRPSSYNEQFF. CDR3 DNA sequence: TGTGCCAGTAGCGCCAGCGGGAGGCCCAGCTCCTACAATGAGCAGTTCTTC. Full variable domain (rest looked up from reference TRBV19 and TRBJ2-1): DGGITQSPKYLFRKEGQNVTLSCEQNLNHDAMYWYRQDPGQGLRLIYYSQIVNDFQKGDIAEGYSVSREKKESFPLTVTSAQKNPTAFYLCASSASGRPSSYNEQFFGPGTRLTVL.

The gene calls are TRBV4-3 and TRBJ2-5, with D perhaps TRBD1 or TRBD2 (5 bases each). Trimming left V 3 bases short and J 2 bases short, with 13 bases between. The CDR3 length is 15 residues. Germline lookup yields CDR1 LGHNA and CDR2 YSLEER. The CDR3 loop is CASSHYRGPQETQYF. The CDR3 DNA sequence: TGCGCCAGCAGCCACTACCGGGGCCCACAAGAGACCCAGTACTTC.

The chain carries TRBV19 and TRBJ1-4; tentative D call: TRBD1 (5 bases). Per germline, CDR1 LNHDA and CDR2 SQIVND (reference sequence). The CDR3 is 14 amino acids. V gave up 6 bases and J gave up 6 bases, with 14 bases separating them. The CDR3 here is CASRRERGDEKLFF. The CDR3 nucleotides read TGTGCCAGTAGAAGGGAGAGGGGCGATGAAAAACTGTTTTTT.

The chain is built from TRBV24-1 and TRBJ1-3; D gene ambiguous. Looked up from germline, CDR1 is KGHDR and CDR2 is SFDVKD. The CDR3 extends over 14 amino acids. Trimming took 3 bases from V and 1 from J, leaving 6 bases between them. CDR3 DNA: TGTGCCACCAGTGATGCCAAATCTGGAAACACCATATATTTT. Translation gives CATSDAKSGNTIYF.

The V gene is TRBV11-2, the J gene TRBJ1-1; D remains unclear. CDR1 is SGHAT and CDR2 is FQNNGV in the germline V gene. The CDR3 spans 13 residues. V shed 4 bases and J shed 0 bases, with 6 bases lying between them. For the CDR3, the DNA is TGTGCCAGCAGCTCCGTCATGAACACTGAAGCTTTCTTT. Protein product: CASSSVMNTEAFF. Variable domain in full (rest from reference TRBV11-2 and TRBJ1-1): EAGVAQSPRYKIIEKRQSVAFWCNPISGHATLYWYQQILGQGPKLLIQFQNNGVVDDSQLPKDRFSAERLKGVDSTLKIQPAKLEDSAVYLCASSSVMNTEAFFGQGTRLTVV.